The 12 T cell receptor beta chains listed next were all sequenced from one sample in a study of Graves' ophthalmopathy and Graves' hyperthyroidism. Amplified TCR beta CDR3 regions were obtained using RNA transcripts as template. The first-round RT-PCR employed HTBI primers together with the Qiagen OneStep RT-PCR kit. A multiplex PCR was then performed as the second round. One entry per CDR3 protein results from TCRdb running MiXCR on the multiplex PCR reads. This table has a few hundred thousand distinct CDR3 sequences, roughly 14% appearing once. Sample: peripheral blood. The receptor source for this set is a woman between 18 and 30 years old with stable Graves' hyperthyroidism.

This clonotype came up a few times. The genes are TRBV5-5 and TRBJ1-5; D remains ambiguous. V was cut by 5 bases and J by 2 bases, with 11 bases left in between. Germline values: CDR1 SGHKS, CDR2 YYEKEE (reference sequence). The CDR3 sequence is 14 residues long. DNA for the CDR3: TGTGCCAGCAGTCGGGAGGGTGGCAATCAGCCCCAGCATTTT. This sequence encodes CASSREGGNQPQHF.

The chain recombines TRBV20-1 with TRBJ2-5; D not certain. Germline CDR1 and CDR2: DFQATT and SNEGSKA (reference sequence). The CDR3 has 14 residues. Trimming cost V 0 bases and J 2 bases, with 10 bases left between them. DNA of the CDR3: TGCAGTGCTAGAGATCTGTACAGACAAGAGACCCAGTACTTC. Residues: CSARDLYRQETQYF.

In its sample, this clonotype was seen a few times. The rearrangement uses TRBV24-1 and TRBJ2-5, with D unclear. V dropped 0 bases and J dropped 2 bases, with 9 bases sitting between them. Germline V gene sequence: CDR1 KGHDR, CDR2 SFDVKD. This CDR3 spans 15 amino acids. The CDR3 coding sequence is TGTGCCACCAGTGATTTGCGTCAGGAACAAGAGACCCAGTACTTC. This translates into CATSDLRQEQETQYF.

V gene TRBV2 combines with J gene TRBJ1-5; 8 bases are a match to TRBD1. This CDR3 contains 14 residues. CDR1 and CDR2 (germline): SNHLY, FYNNEI. After removal of 6 bases from V and 5 bases from J, the junction contained 6 bases not matched to a gene. CDR3 amino acids: CASRAGTGHQPQHF. For the CDR3, the DNA is TGTGCCAGCAGGGCCGGGACAGGACATCAGCCCCAGCATTTT.

The chain links TRBV6-1 to TRBJ2-7, with D uncertain. Trimming stripped 2 bases from V and 0 bases from J, with 8 bases between. CDR1 MNHNS and CDR2 SASEGT come from the germline V gene. The CDR3 is 14 amino acids. The CDR3 sequence is CASSETIGSYEQYF. In nucleotides, the CDR3 is TGTGCCAGCAGTGAAACGATCGGCTCCTACGAGCAGTACTTC.

This clonotype was detected ten times or more. The chain combines TRBV12-3 or TRBV12-4 with TRBJ1-5, with D maybe TRBD1 (5 bases). This CDR3 is built from 14 residues. V lost 7 bases, J lost 5 bases, and 15 bases lay in between. The CDR3 DNA is TGTGCCAGCACTTCGACGGGGCCTGATCAGCCCCAGCATTTT. It codes for CASTSTGPDQPQHF.

The chain links TRBV7-8 to TRBJ2-2; 8 positions agree with TRBD2. J was trimmed by 0 bases and V by 10 bases; bases with no gene match: 4. Germline assignment: CDR1 SGHVS and CDR2 FQNEAQ. The CDR3 is made up of 14 amino acids. This CDR3 is CATRGGPNTGELFF. In DNA form, the CDR3 reads TGTGCCACCCGGGGGGGCCCGAACACCGGGGAGCTGTTTTTT. The whole variable domain, filled in from reference TRBV7-8 and TRBJ2-2, reads GAGVSQSPRYKVAKRGQDVALRCDPISGHVSLFWYQQALGQGPEFLTYFQNEAQLDKSGLPSDRFFAERPEGSVSTLKIQRTQQEDSAVYLCATRGGPNTGELFFGEGSRLTVL.

J is TRBJ2-6 and V is TRBV6-2 or TRBV6-3, with a possible D match to TRBD1 (5 bases). The germline V gene encodes CDR1 MNHEY and CDR2 SVGEGT. Trimming cost V 6 bases and J 0 bases, with 18 bases left between them. This CDR3 spans 18 amino acids. The CDR3 protein is CASSVRTYRSSGANVLTF. The DNA of the CDR3 is TGTGCCAGCAGCGTAAGGACATATAGATCCTCTGGGGCCAACGTCCTGACTTTC.

This clonotype was detected many times. The chain combines TRBV6-2 or TRBV6-3 with TRBJ2-7; D possibly corresponds to TRBD2 (7 bases). V lost 6 bases and J 2 bases, leaving 17 bases between the germline ends. The germline gives CDR1 MNHEY, CDR2 SVGEGT. The CDR3 has 15 amino acids. The CDR3 spells CASSETGGRTYEQYF. The CDR3 nucleotides are TGTGCCAGCAGCGAAACGGGGGGCCGCACCTACGAGCAGTACTTC.

This chain joins TRBV6-2 or TRBV6-3 and TRBJ2-2; TRBD2 might be the D (5 bases). This CDR3 is built from 15 residues. Trimming removed 5 bases from V and 4 bases from J, with 14 bases in between. Germline loops: CDR1 MNHEY, CDR2 SVGEGT. The CDR3 sequence is CASSTLTGSTGELFF. The CDR3 nucleotides are TGTGCCAGCAGTACCCTAACGGGGAGCACCGGGGAGCTGTTTTTT.

This clonotype was counted ten times or more. The rearrangement links TRBV12-3 or TRBV12-4 to TRBJ1-1, with 9 bases that match TRBD1. The CDR3 is 16 amino acids. The V and J ends lost 5 bases and 5 bases, in that order; junction bases with no gene match: 12. The CDR3 DNA reads TGTGCCAGCAGTCTCCCCTCCGGGACAGGGAAGACTGAAGCTTTCTTT. Translating it yields CASSLPSGTGKTEAFF.

This clonotype was detected ten times or more. CDR3: CASSKTGVGNQPQHF. DNA for the CDR3: TGTGCCAGCAGTAAGACAGGGGTGGGAAATCAGCCCCAGCATTTT. V and J are TRBV6-1 and TRBJ1-5; 8 bases agree with TRBD1. Germline CDR1 and CDR2: MNHNS and SASEGT. The CDR3 has 15 residues. V dropped 5 bases and J dropped 4; count of bases not matched to a gene: 7.